The clone carrying this TCR beta chain was picked up a small number of times. Its antigen is still unknown. PCR was performed a second time for about 6 to 12 cycles using a sample-barcoded 5' primer and a J-beta primer mix. TCRdb processed the 5' RACE reads anew with MiXCR; each CDR3 protein has one entry. The data hold some 760,000 distinct CDR3 sequences, with 20% to 25% observed a single time. These data are taken from a study of blood T cells in healthy people across ages. In the study overall: About one barcoded beta molecule per two T cells came from capture by template switching.

Regarding the study as a whole: Diversity of TCR beta per million T cells declined in a roughly linear way with age.

With 6 bases clipped from V and 4 bases from J, the junction kept 9 bases outside the gene matches. CDR3 length: 14 amino acids. Germline CDR1 reads DFQATT; CDR2 reads SNEGSKA (reference sequence). These data also featured in a second study, about T cells of mothers and their children.

Sequences were obtained from blood. The V and J genes are TRBV20-1 and TRBJ1-2; TRBD1 aligns across 9 bases. The clonotype originates from a boy aged 5 to 17 in good health. The CDR3 sequence is CSASPGQGAYGYTF. The CDR3 region has the DNA TGCAGTGCATCTCCGGGACAGGGTGCCTATGGCTACACCTTC.